This is a list of T cell receptor beta chains from one sample in a study of blood T cell repertoires in COVID-19. Only in-frame clones appear in the TCRdb table, and some are missing; sequencing was by immunoSEQ multiplex PCR. This table holds roughly 180,000 clones, roughly 85% found once. The material sequenced was peripheral blood. The receptors were sampled from a woman in her thirties with acute or convalescent COVID-19. The CDR3 runs from the conserved cysteine through the conserved F or W. A D gene is named only where the DNA matches it firmly. Some rows mark clone size as missing; the rest say once, few, many or name a class of expanded clone.

V	size	J	D	DNA	CDR3
TRBV19	.	TRBJ1-5	.	TGTGCCAGTAGTATGGCAAATCAGCCCCAGCATTTT	CASSMANQPQHF
TRBV7-9	once	TRBJ2-3	.	TGTGCCAGCAGCTTAATCGGCGGAGGGAACACAGATACGCAGTATTTT	CASSLIGGGNTDTQYF
TRBV15	.	TRBJ1-2	.	TGTGCCACCAGCAGAGGTGGTTCTATTCAAGGGACATCCTACACCTTC	CATSRGGSIQGTSYTF
TRBV27	.	TRBJ2-5	.	TGTGCCAGCAGTAGACAGCAGAAAGAGACCCAGTACTTC	CASSRQQKETQYF
TRBV9	.	TRBJ1-1	.	TGTGCCAGCAGTCCTCTCATCGCAGGTACAGAAGCTTTCTTT	CASSPLIAGTEAFF
TRBV13	few	TRBJ1-2	TRBD1	TGTGCCAGCAGCGGACAGGGGTACTATGGCTACACCTTC	CASSGQGYYGYTF
TRBV28	.	TRBJ1-5	.	TGTGCCAGCAGCCCTACAGGCGGGGGTCGGCCCCAGCATTTT	CASSPTGGGRPQHF
TRBV11-2	.	TRBJ2-5	.	TGTGCCAGCAGCTCCTCCACAGGGTGGGGGACCCAAGAGACCCAGTACTTC	CASSSSTGWGTQETQYF
TRBV5-1	few	TRBJ1-2	.	TGCGCCAGCAGCTTGGGAGAGGGATATGGCTACACCTTC	CASSLGEGYGYTF
TRBV9	once	TRBJ2-3	TRBD1	TGTGCCAGCAGCGTTGGACAGGGGGATACGCAGTATTTT	CASSVGQGDTQYF
TRBV6-6	.	TRBJ1-3	.	TGTGCCAGCAGTCGACTTGGCGCTAGCTCTGGAAACACCATATATTTT	CASSRLGASSGNTIYF
TRBV6-5	.	TRBJ2-7	TRBD1	TGTGCCAGCAGCCGCCCACAGGGGGACGAGCAGTACTTC	CASSRPQGDEQYF
TRBV21-1	.	TRBJ1-2	.	TGTGCCAGCAGCAAAAGGCGACAGCTACCTGACTATGGCTACACCTTC	CASSKRRQLPDYGYTF
TRBV27	few	TRBJ2-7	.	TGTGCCAGCAGTTTAAGGGGATCCAGGATCGAGCAGTACTTC	CASSLRGSRIEQYF
TRBV28	.	TRBJ1-6	.	TGTGCCAGCCTAAGGGGGATCGACTATAATTCACCCCTCCACTTT	CASLRGIDYNSPLHF
TRBV7-8	.	TRBJ2-6	.	TGTGCCAGCACCGTTGGTGGGGCTCCCGGGGCCAACGTCCTGACTTTC	CASTVGGAPGANVLTF
TRBV29-1	.	TRBJ2-7	TRBD1	TGCAGCGTTGAAATTGGGGACAGAGGATACGAGCAGTACTTC	CSVEIGDRGYEQYF
TRBV5-4	.	TRBJ2-1	TRBD2	TGTGCCAGCAGCCTCGGGACTAGTCAATCTTGGCAGTTCTTC	CASSLGTSQSWQFF
TRBV21-1	once	TRBJ2-2	.	TGTGCCAGCAGCAAATGGGGACAGCCGAACACCGGGGAGCTGTTTTTT	CASSKWGQPNTGELFF
TRBV6-5	.	TRBJ1-1	.	TGTGCCAGCAGTTACTCTTCGGGACTGTTGAACACTGAAGCTTTCTTT	CASSYSSGLLNTEAFF
TRBV3-1/TRBV3-2	.	TRBJ2-7	.	TGTGCCAGCAGCCGAAACAGAGAGCAGTACTTC	CASSRNREQYF
TRBV10-3	many	TRBJ1-2	.	TGTGCCACCGATTCGGGGGGCGGGTATGGCTACACCTTC	CATDSGGGYGYTF
TRBV28	.	TRBJ2-7	TRBD2	TGTGCCAGCAGTTTTAGGCGGGGGGGAATGAGGCTCGAGCAGTACTTC	CASSFRRGGMRLEQYF
TRBV3-1/TRBV3-2	.	TRBJ1-2	.	TGTGCCAGCAGCCAAGGCCGGGGGGCTAACTATGGCTACACCTTC	CASSQGRGANYGYTF
TRBV28	few	TRBJ1-2	TRBD1	TGTGCCAGCAGTTTGGGACAGGGGTACTATGGCTACACCTTC	CASSLGQGYYGYTF
TRBV5-5	.	TRBJ2-1	.	TGTGCCAGCAGCTTTCAGCTTCGGGGACAAGAAGGCGAGCAGTTCTTC	CASSFQLRGQEGEQFF
TRBV28	.	TRBJ1-2	TRBD1	TGTGCCAGCAGCTCCCACCGACAGGGTGACGGCTACACCTTC	CASSSHRQGDGYTF
TRBV29-1	few	TRBJ1-1	.	TGCAGCGTCCGACAGGTGGACGAAGCTTTCTTT	CSVRQVDEAFF
TRBV4-2	few	TRBJ2-7	TRBD2	TGTGCCAGCAGCACAAGCGGGAGGCTATCCTACGAGCAGTACTTC	CASSTSGRLSYEQYF
TRBV3-1/TRBV3-2	few	TRBJ1-2	TRBD1	TGTGCCAGCAGCCGCCGGGAACAGGGGGACGGCTATGGCTACACCTTC	CASSRREQGDGYGYTF
TRBV19	once	TRBJ2-1	TRBD2	TGTGCCAGTAGTTTTCTAGCGGGAGGAGGTGAGCAGTTCTTC	CASSFLAGGGEQFF
TRBV14	once	TRBJ1-1	.	TGTGCCAGCAGCCAAGATCCGGACAGCACTGAAGCTTTCTTT	CASSQDPDSTEAFF
TRBV9	.	TRBJ1-2	.	TGTGCCAGCAGCCCCGGCGGGTGGATACGAGAGGGCTACACCTTC	CASSPGGWIREGYTF
TRBV2	once	TRBJ1-3	.	TGTGCCAGCAGTTTGACTTCCGGAAACACCATATATTTT	CASSLTSGNTIYF
TRBV6-5	.	TRBJ2-7	TRBD2	TGTGCCAGCAGGAGGACTAGATCTTACGAGCAGTACTTC	CASRRTRSYEQYF
TRBV6-5	.	TRBJ2-5	TRBD1	TGTGCCAGCAGGGGGACAGCCCAAGAGACCCAGTACTTC	CASRGTAQETQYF
TRBV30	once	TRBJ1-2	TRBD1	TGTGCCTGGAGTGTAAGAGGGGGCCATGGCTACACCTTC	CAWSVRGGHGYTF
TRBV14	once	TRBJ2-3	.	TGTGCCAGCAGCCAAGCACTAGCACGCGATACGCAGTATTTT	CASSQALARDTQYF
TRBV18	.	TRBJ1-1	TRBD1	TGTGCCAGCTCACCGTACAGGGGTACTGAAGCTTTCTTT	CASSPYRGTEAFF
TRBV10-3	.	TRBJ1-6	.	TGTGCCATCAGTGAGGTCGGGGGAAACAATTCACCCCTCCACTTT	CAISEVGGNNSPLHF
TRBV5-1	.	TRBJ1-2	TRBD1	TGCGCCAGCAGTCTAGGGACAGGGGAGGACTACACCTTC	CASSLGTGEDYTF